This T cell receptor (beta chain) is from a study of CD8+ T cells in alopecia areata. Study details: Patients in the treated group were given tofacitinib by mouth, 5 to 10 mg twice a day.

Treatment: oral pan-JAK inhibitor, 5-10 mg twice daily. Patients with alopecia areata provided lesional scalp punch biopsies as well as peripheral blood. Points from the study as a whole: Tofacitinib did not eliminate many expanded lesional clones from scalp or blood. Scalp clonality decreased significantly with tofacitinib, and so did expanded CD8+ clones among the top 100.

V gave up 6 bases and J gave up 6 bases; unmatched junction bases: 9. This CDR3 has 14 amino acids. Germline CDR1 SNHLY, CDR2 FYNNEI. cDNA reverse transcribed from extracted RNA served as the sequencing template. Method: immunoSEQ multiplex PCR; TCRdb's copy keeps in-frame clones and lacks some. The sample comprises over 150,000 clones, less than 70% of which are singletons, and 11% to 15% rests with the top ten. This clone was seen once. Its antigen is as yet unknown. The specimen was CD4+ T cells sorted from blood, collected at week 24, from a patient treated with tofacitinib. V gene TRBV2 combines with J gene TRBJ2-7, with 9 bases matching TRBD1. The clonotype originates from a human donor with alopecia areata. This CDR3 is CASRSNRGLSEQYF. The CDR3 coding sequence is TGTGCCAGCAGGAGTAACAGGGGGCTGTCCGAGCAGTACTTC.